Following are 7 T cell receptor beta chains from one sample sequenced in a study of T cells in Graves' hyperthyroidism and ophthalmopathy. Amplified TCR beta CDR3 regions came from RNA transcripts. HTBI primers were used for first-round RT-PCR of the TCR CDR3. TCRdb used MiXCR to reprocess the multiplex PCR reads, holding one entry per CDR3 protein. Among about 840,000 distinct CDR3 sequences, roughly 40% were seen once, and the ten largest hold 7.5% to 9.5%. The sequenced sample consisted of blood. These receptors all come from a man between 18 and 35 years old with Graves' hyperthyroidism.

The rearrangement joins TRBV29-1 to TRBJ2-2; 8 bases match TRBD2. CDR3 length: 12 amino acids. CDR1 is SQVTM, CDR2 ANQGSEA, per germline. Trimming cost V 8 bases and J 5 bases; bases outside gene matches: 4. The CDR3 sequence: CSSTGGTGELFF. The CDR3 region has the DNA TGCAGCTCTACGGGGGGGACCGGGGAGCTGTTTTTT.

This clonotype was counted ten times or more. This rearrangement joins TRBV19 to TRBJ1-6, with D maybe TRBD1 (5 bases). CDR1 and CDR2 from the germline V gene are LNHDA and SQIVND (reference sequence). CDR3 length equals 11 residues. Trimming left V 8 bases short and J 8 bases short, with 7 bases between. CDR3 DNA: TGTGCCAGTCAAGGGGATTCACCCCTCCACTTT. As protein: CASQGDSPLHF.

There are many counts of this clonotype. Sequence at one end of the junction differs from germline and may be a read error. The V gene is TRBV4-1, the J gene TRBJ2-7, with 7 bases matching TRBD1. CDR3 size: 13 residues. Germline values: CDR1 MGHRA, CDR2 YSYEKL. CDR3 in amino acids: CASSQRQGYEQYF. In DNA form, the CDR3 reads TGTGCCAGCAGTCAAAGACAGGGCTACGAGCAGTACTTC.

This clonotype was found a few times. The V and J genes are TRBV7-2 and TRBJ2-5; 7 nucleotides line up with TRBD2. The CDR3 totals 16 residues. The germline CDR1 and CDR2 sequences are SGHTA and FQGNSA. J lost 5 bases, V lost 1 base, and 10 bases had no gene match. The CDR3 nucleotides are TGTGCCAGCAGCTTAGTTCGAGCGGGGCCGAGGGAGACCCAGTACTTC. Translated: CASSLVRAGPRETQYF.

A word on this clonotype: Being one base from a much bigger clone, this may be a read error. This chain joins TRBV7-9 and TRBJ2-5; D is uncertain. The CDR3 has 13 amino acids. Germline CDR1 is SEHNR and CDR2 is FQNEAQ (reference sequence). The CDR3 reads CASSLPRQGTQYF. CDR3 in DNA: TGTGCCAGCAGCTTGCCACGCCAAGGGACCCAGTACTTC.

The chain has TRBV10-3 and TRBJ2-7; D is perhaps TRBD2 (5 bases). Germline V gene lookup returns CDR1 ENHRY and CDR2 SYGVKD. Trimming stripped 3 bases from V and 2 bases from J, with 11 bases between. The CDR3 extends over 14 amino acids. Here the CDR3 reads CAISDWGVPYEQYF. CDR3 bases: TGTGCCATCAGTGATTGGGGAGTCCCCTACGAGCAGTACTTC.

This clonotype has a handful of counts. The chain has TRBV5-1 and TRBJ2-5; D gene unclear. CDR3 length: 10 amino acids. Deletions cut 7 bases from V and 6 bases from J, with 7 bases between. Germline CDR1 and CDR2: SGHRS and YFSETQ. This CDR3 reads CASPKKTQYF. CDR3 coding DNA: TGCGCCAGCCCCAAGAAGACCCAGTACTTC.